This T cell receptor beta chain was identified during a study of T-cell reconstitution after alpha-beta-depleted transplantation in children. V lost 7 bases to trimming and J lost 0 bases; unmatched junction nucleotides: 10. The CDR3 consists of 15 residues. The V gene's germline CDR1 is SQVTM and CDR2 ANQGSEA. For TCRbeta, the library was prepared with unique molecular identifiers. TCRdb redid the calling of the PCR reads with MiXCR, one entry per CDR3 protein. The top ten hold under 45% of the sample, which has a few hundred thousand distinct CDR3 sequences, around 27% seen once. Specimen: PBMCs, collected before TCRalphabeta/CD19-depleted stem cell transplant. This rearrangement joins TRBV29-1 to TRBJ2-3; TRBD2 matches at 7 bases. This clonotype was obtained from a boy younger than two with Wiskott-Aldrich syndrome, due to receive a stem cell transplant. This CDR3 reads CSGILAVTSTDTQYF. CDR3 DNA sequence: TGCAGCGGCATCCTAGCGGTTACTAGCACAGATACGCAGTATTTT.